This passage covers 17 T cell receptor beta chains from one sample sequenced in a study of Ad26.COV2.S vaccination and SARS-CoV-2 variants. Treatment given: around 19 received Ad26.COV2.S at low or high dose, single or two shots; 5 received placebo; per-sample allocation not given. After the first vaccine or placebo injection, samples were drawn on day 63. Clones were read by immunoSEQ multiplex PCR, and TCRdb kept only the in-frame ones, dropping some. Among about 680,000 clones listed, 89% were seen once. Sample: peripheral blood, taken in a trial of Ad26.COV2.S vaccine versus placebo. The receptors originated from a person aged 18 to 65 who received the Ad26.COV2.S COVID-19 vaccine or a placebo.

The chain joins TRBV2 to TRBJ2-1; 10 bases match TRBD1. Trimming at V came to 9 bases and at J to 8 bases, leaving 7 bases not matched to a gene. The length of the CDR3 is 13 residues. Germline lookup yields CDR1 SNHLY and CDR2 FYNNEI. The CDR3: CASPGQGQDEQFF. In DNA form, the CDR3 reads TGTGCCAGTCCGGGACAGGGGCAAGATGAGCAGTTCTTC.

This clone was seen a handful of times. This chain links TRBV18 with TRBJ2-2; no definite D call. The CDR3 is made up of 13 amino acids. CDR1 and CDR2 from the germline V gene are KGHSH and LQKENI. Deletions cut 6 bases from V and 1 base from J, with 6 bases between. For the CDR3, the DNA is TGTGCCAGCTCGTGGGAGAACACCGGGGAGCTGTTTTTT. Its protein is CASSWENTGELFF. The full variable domain, its missing parts supplied by reference TRBV18 and TRBJ2-2, is NAGVMQNPRHLVRRRGQEARLRCSPMKGHSHVYWYRQLPEEGLKFMVYLQKENIIDESGMPKERFSAEFPKEGPSILRIQQVVRGDSAAYFCASSWENTGELFFGEGSRLTVL.

The J gene is TRBJ2-1, the V gene TRBV11-2, with TRBD2 matching over 8 bases. This CDR3 is 17 amino acids long. Germline V gene lookup returns CDR1 SGHAT and CDR2 FQNNGV. Trimming cost V 1 base and J 3 bases; bases outside gene matches: 8. The CDR3 sequence is CASSLGGGRLSYNEQFF. The CDR3 DNA sequence: TGTGCCAGCAGCTTAGGAGGCGGGAGGCTTAGCTACAATGAGCAGTTCTTC.

This rearrangement joins TRBV5-1 to TRBJ2-3, with D tentatively TRBD2 (6 bases). V dropped 0 bases and J dropped 2 bases, with 16 bases sitting between them. Germline-derived CDR1 and CDR2 are SGHRS and YFSETQ. The CDR3 length is 17 residues. CDR3 in amino acids: CASSLEYGGPPTDTQYF. The CDR3 region has the DNA TGCGCCAGCAGCTTGGAGTACGGGGGTCCCCCCACAGATACGCAGTATTTT.

V gene TRBV5-4 combines with J gene TRBJ2-2; weak D call: TRBD2 (5 bases). V was cut by 6 bases and J by 0 bases, with 12 bases left in between. The CDR3 is 15 residues long. The germline CDR1 and CDR2 sequences are SGHNT and YYREEE (reference sequence). The CDR3 DNA reads TGTGCCAGCACCGGCGGGTGGGCGAACACCGGGGAGCTGTTTTTT. Translated: CASTGGWANTGELFF.

This chain links TRBV6-5 with TRBJ2-7; possible D gene TRBD2, 5 bases. The germline gives CDR1 MNHEY, CDR2 SVGAGI. The CDR3 consists of 14 residues. Trimming left V 6 bases short and J 6 bases short, with 18 bases between. This CDR3 is CASSRGRALFEQYF. Written as DNA, the CDR3 is TGTGCCAGCAGCCGGGGTCGGGCCCTATTCGAGCAGTACTTC.

This chain connects TRBV14 to TRBJ2-3, with D tentatively TRBD2 (5 bases). The CDR3 has 13 amino acids. Germline CDR1 SGHDN, CDR2 FVKESK. V lost 0 bases, J lost 9 bases, and 10 bases lay in between. The DNA for the CDR3 is TGTGCCAGCAGCCAAGAGGAAGGACTGACGCAGTATTTT. Amino acids: CASSQEEGLTQYF.

This chain links TRBV5-1 with TRBJ2-5; D gene unclear. The CDR3 spans 11 residues. Per the germline V gene, CDR1 is SGHRS and CDR2 is YFSETQ. Trimming took off 5 bases at V and 2 bases at J, with 4 bases between the two ends. CDR3 sequence reads: CASSWQETQYF. The CDR3 DNA sequence: TGCGCCAGCAGTTGGCAAGAGACCCAGTACTTC.

The chain couples TRBV2 to TRBJ1-1; perhaps TRBD1 as D (5 bases). The germline CDR1 and CDR2 sequences are SNHLY and FYNNEI. This CDR3 region has 12 residues. The germline V and J ends were trimmed by 9 bases and 1 base, with 9 bases remaining between them. The CDR3 loop is CARLGRNTEAFF. CDR3 bases: TGTGCCAGATTGGGACGGAACACTGAAGCTTTCTTT.

The V and J genes are TRBV2 and TRBJ2-3; 11 bases line up with TRBD2. The trim removed 7 bases at V and 4 bases at J, leaving 4 bases unmatched. CDR1 SNHLY and CDR2 FYNNEI come from the germline V gene. The CDR3 is 14 residues long. The CDR3 is CASIRTSGSDTQYF. The CDR3 DNA is TGTGCCAGCATCCGGACTAGCGGGTCAGATACGCAGTATTTT.

This chain joins TRBV3-1 (or the pseudogene TRBV3-2) and TRBJ2-2, with D possibly matching TRBD2 (6 bases). The V end lost 0 bases, the J end lost 3 bases, and 26 bases lay between the germline ends. Germline CDR1 and CDR2: LGHDT and YNNKEL (reference sequence). CDR3 size: 21 residues. Here the CDR3 DNA reads TGTGCCAGCAGCCAAGACGTTCCATTTTCACCAGGCAGGGACTACACCGGGGAGCTGTTTTTT. Its translation: CASSQDVPFSPGRDYTGELFF.

V usage is TRBV6-4 and J usage is TRBJ2-5; 8 nucleotides match TRBD2. Trimming took 7 bases from V and 3 from J; bases not matched to a gene: 10. CDR3 size: 15 residues. Germline CDR1 is MRHNA and CDR2 is SNTAGT. For the CDR3, the DNA is TGTGCCAGCACCGAACCGGGGGGGCGGAAAGAGACCCAGTACTTC. Residues: CASTEPGGRKETQYF.

Notes on this clone: Other nucleotide sequences in the sample specify the same CDR3. The chain couples TRBV5-4 to TRBJ2-2; D is unresolved. V was shortened by 4 bases and J by 3 bases, with 4 bases between the two germline ends. The germline gives CDR1 SGHNT, CDR2 YYREEE (reference sequence). The CDR3 runs 12 residues. CDR3 residues: CASSLDTGELFF. The CDR3 DNA follows: TGTGCCAGCAGCCTAGACACCGGGGAGCTGTTTTTT.

The chain carries TRBV7-3 and TRBJ2-1; the D gene is possibly TRBD2 (5 bases). V gave up 5 bases and J gave up 6 bases, with 5 bases separating them. This CDR3 comprises 11 residues. Germline CDR1 SGHTA, CDR2 FQGTGA. CDR3 protein: CASSAGNEQFF. CDR3 in DNA: TGTGCCAGCAGCGCGGGCAATGAGCAGTTCTTC.

The chain employs TRBV5-5 and TRBJ1-5, with 7 bases identical to TRBD1. CDR1 SGHKS and CDR2 YYEKEE come from the germline V gene (reference sequence). V shed 0 bases, J shed 2 bases, and the junction held 5 bases outside the gene matches. The CDR3 sequence is 16 residues long. CDR3 bases: TGTGCCAGCAGCTTGGGACAGGGAAGAGGCAATCAGCCCCAGCATTTT. This sequence encodes CASSLGQGRGNQPQHF.

This rearrangement joins TRBV6-5 to TRBJ1-6; no definite D call. The CDR3 is 14 amino acids. Germline V lookup: CDR1 MNHEY, CDR2 SVGAGI. V lost 8 bases and J lost 4, with 12 bases in between. CDR3 sequence (DNA): TGTGCCAGCCGCCCAGACGAGTATAATTCACCCCTCCACTTT. Its translation is CASRPDEYNSPLHF.

Points on this clone: This sample also contains other DNA sequences that code for the same CDR3. This chain uses TRBV12-3 or TRBV12-4 with TRBJ2-2; either TRBD1 or TRBD2 may fit D (5 bases each). V lost 5 bases, J lost 5 bases, and 9 bases lay in between. The CDR3 covers 13 residues. CDR3 DNA: TGTGCCAGCAGTCTCAGGGAGACCGGGGAGCTGTTTTTT. Translated: CASSLRETGELFF.